This TCR beta chain came from a study of control samples from healthy donors and cancer patients. Generated by immunoSEQ multiplex PCR, the TCRdb table keeps only in-frame clones and is missing some. The sample shows about 170,000 clones, roughly 91% of them seen only once. The material sequenced was blood. The sequence was obtained from a woman in her 30s in good health.

The CDR3 loop reads CASSEGGLAGPSSYNEQFF. CDR3 nucleotide sequence: TGTGCCAGCAGTGAAGGGGGACTAGCGGGACCGAGCTCCTACAATGAGCAGTTCTTC. This sequence joins TRBV6-1 and TRBJ2-1; 13 bases line up with TRBD2. V shed 1 base, J shed 0 bases, and the junction held 6 bases outside the gene matches. Germline V lookup: CDR1 MNHNS, CDR2 SASEGT. This CDR3 has 19 residues.